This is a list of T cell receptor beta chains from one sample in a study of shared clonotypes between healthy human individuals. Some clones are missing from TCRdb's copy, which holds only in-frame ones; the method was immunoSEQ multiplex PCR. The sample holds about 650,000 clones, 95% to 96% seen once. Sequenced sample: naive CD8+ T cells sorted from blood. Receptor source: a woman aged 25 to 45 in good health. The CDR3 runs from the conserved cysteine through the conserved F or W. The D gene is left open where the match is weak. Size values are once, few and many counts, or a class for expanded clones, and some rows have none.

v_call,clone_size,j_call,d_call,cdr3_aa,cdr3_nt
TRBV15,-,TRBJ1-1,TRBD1,CATSRPQGGGEAFF,TGTGCCACCAGCAGACCACAGGGGGGAGGTGAAGCTTTCTTT
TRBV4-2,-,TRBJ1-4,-,CASSQEYGRGVEKLFF,TGTGCCAGCAGCCAAGAATACGGACGGGGGGTGGAAAAACTGTTTTTT
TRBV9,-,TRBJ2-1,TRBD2,CASSVSVAGVFNEQFF,TGTGCCAGCAGCGTTAGTGTAGCGGGAGTTTTCAATGAGCAGTTCTTC
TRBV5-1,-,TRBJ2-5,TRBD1,CASSSWTGETQYF,TGCGCCAGCAGCTCATGGACAGGAGAGACCCAGTACTTC
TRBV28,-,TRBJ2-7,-,CASSQPDYEQYF,TGTGCCAGCAGTCAACCTGACTACGAGCAGTACTTC
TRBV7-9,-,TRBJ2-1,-,CASSLAVSYNEQFF,TGTGCCAGCAGCTTAGCGGTTTCCTACAATGAGCAGTTCTTC
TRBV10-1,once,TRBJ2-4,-,CASSEKRKGDIQYF,TGCGCCAGCAGCGAAAAGCGGAAAGGTGACATTCAGTACTTC
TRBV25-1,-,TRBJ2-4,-,CASSDRTENIQYF,TGTGCCAGCAGTGATCGGACAGAAAACATTCAGTACTTC
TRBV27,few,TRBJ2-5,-,CASGVLGAQYF,TGTGCCAGCGGCGTTTTAGGTGCCCAGTACTTC
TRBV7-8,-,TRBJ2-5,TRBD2,CASSSTSGETQYF,TGTGCCAGCAGCTCGACTAGCGGGGAGACCCAGTACTTC
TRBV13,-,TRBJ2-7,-,CASSPPRTYEQYF,TGTGCCAGCAGCCCACCGCGGACCTACGAGCAGTACTTC
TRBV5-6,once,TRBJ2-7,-,CASSLPTSYEQYF,TGTGCCAGCAGCCTCCCCACTAGCTACGAGCAGTACTTC
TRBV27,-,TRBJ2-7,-,CASSSRQAHSYEQYF,TGTGCCAGCAGTTCGAGACAGGCACACTCCTACGAGCAGTACTTC
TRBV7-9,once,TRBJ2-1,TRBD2,CASSSPPSSGSNEQFF,TGTGCCAGCAGCTCACCACCATCTAGCGGGAGTAATGAGCAGTTCTTC
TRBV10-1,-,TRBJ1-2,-,CASSGLNTFKDGYTF,TGCGCCAGCTCGGGGTTGAACACATTCAAGGATGGCTACACCTTC
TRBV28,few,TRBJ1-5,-,CASSLGGHQPQHF,TGTGCCAGCAGTCTCGGTGGTCACCAGCCCCAGCATTTT
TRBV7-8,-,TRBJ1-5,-,CASSLEHLGGNQPQHF,TGTGCCAGCAGCTTAGAACATTTGGGGGGCAATCAGCCCCAGCATTTT
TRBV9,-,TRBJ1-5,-,CASSPGRQNQPQHF,TGTGCCAGCAGCCCAGGTCGCCAGAATCAGCCCCAGCATTTT
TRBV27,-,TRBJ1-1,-,CASSYEWGNTEAFF,TGTGCCAGCTCATATGAATGGGGGAACACTGAAGCTTTCTTT
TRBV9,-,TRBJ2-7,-,CASSVGDWHYEQYF,TGTGCCAGCAGCGTCGGCGACTGGCACTACGAGCAGTACTTC
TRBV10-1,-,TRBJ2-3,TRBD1,CASSGEPGQGWADTQYF,TGCGCCAGCAGTGGTGAACCGGGACAGGGCTGGGCAGATACGCAGTATTTT